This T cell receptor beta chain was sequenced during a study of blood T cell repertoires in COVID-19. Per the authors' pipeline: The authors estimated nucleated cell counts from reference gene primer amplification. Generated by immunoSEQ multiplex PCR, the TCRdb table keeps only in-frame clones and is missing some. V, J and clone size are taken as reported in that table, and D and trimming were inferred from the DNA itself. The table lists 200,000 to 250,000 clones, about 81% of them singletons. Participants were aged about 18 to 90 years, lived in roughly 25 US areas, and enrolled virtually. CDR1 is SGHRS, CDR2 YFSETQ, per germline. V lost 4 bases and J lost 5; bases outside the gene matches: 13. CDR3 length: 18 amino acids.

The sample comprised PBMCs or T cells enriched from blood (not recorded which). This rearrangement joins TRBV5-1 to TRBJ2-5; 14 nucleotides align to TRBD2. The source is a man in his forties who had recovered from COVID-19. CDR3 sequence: CASSRGTSGGKKLETQYF. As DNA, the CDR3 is TGCGCCAGCAGCCGCGGGACTAGCGGGGGTAAGAAGCTTGAGACCCAGTACTTC.